Below are 17 T cell receptor beta chains sequenced from a single sample in a study of T cell repertoires in cytomegalovirus infection. Antigens of these TCRs are unknown. Using its own MiXCR run on the reads, TCRdb lists one record per CDR3 protein. The profile covers 650,000 to 900,000 distinct CDR3 sequences, with about 28% appearing a single time and about an eighth taken by the ten largest. The sequencing used cultured CD8+ T cells from PBMCs, collected from culture after CMV antigen stimulation. These receptors were obtained from a human donor in good health (CMV status not recorded). Some clones in this sample may be carry-over from other donors' samples.

This chain uses TRBV4-1 with TRBJ1-2; D not certain. The length of the CDR3 is 13 residues. Germline V lookup: CDR1 MGHRA, CDR2 YSYEKL. V was trimmed by 0 bases and J by 5 bases, leaving 7 bases between them. CDR3: CASSQDPRYGYTF. Here the CDR3 DNA reads TGCGCCAGCAGCCAAGATCCACGGTATGGCTACACCTTC.

The chain is built from TRBV7-9 and TRBJ1-6; tentative D call: TRBD1 (5 bases). The CDR3 contains 12 residues. Deletions cut 11 bases from V and 9 bases from J, with 14 bases between. Germline values: CDR1 SEHNR, CDR2 FQNEAQ (reference sequence). The CDR3 spells CAWRQGASPLHF. CDR3 coding DNA: TGTGCCTGGCGGCAGGGAGCTTCACCCCTCCACTTT.

This clonotype was seen more than once but under ten times. This sequence joins TRBV9 and TRBJ2-3; 10 nucleotides align to TRBD1. This CDR3 is 15 amino acids long. The V and J ends lost 0 bases and 13 bases, in that order; junction bases with no gene match: 11. CDR1 is SGDLS and CDR2 is YYNGEE in the germline V gene. In DNA form, the CDR3 reads TGTGCCAGCAGCGTAGCGGGACAGGGGACTCGAAAAGAGTATTTT. It translates to CASSVAGQGTRKEYF.

The chain has TRBV9 and TRBJ2-5; D possibly corresponds to TRBD2 (6 bases). The CDR3 length is 14 residues. Germline V gene lookup returns CDR1 SGDLS and CDR2 YYNGEE. With 4 bases removed from V and 6 bases from J, the gap between germline ends came to 16 bases. The CDR3 reads CASSPRDFGKTQYF. The CDR3 DNA is TGTGCCAGCAGCCCCCGGGACTTTGGAAAGACCCAGTACTTC.

Notes on this clonotype: Sequence at one end of the junction differs from germline and may be a read error. The gene calls are TRBV5-6 and TRBJ2-7; TRBD2 matches at 9 bases. The CDR3 has 16 residues. CDR1 is SGHDT, CDR2 YYEEEE, per germline. CDR3: CAGSGSTSGPFYEQYF. The DNA of the CDR3 is TGTGCCGGCAGCGGCTCGACTAGCGGCCCTTTCTACGAGCAGTACTTC.

This clonotype appeared a few times. The chain links TRBV10-3 to TRBJ2-6; D unclear. The CDR3 has 18 amino acids. Germline lookup yields CDR1 ENHRY and CDR2 SYGVKD. V was cut by 2 bases and J by 0 bases, with 14 bases left in between. CDR3 residues: CAISEVKGIPSGANVLTF. The CDR3 DNA is TGTGCCATCAGTGAGGTGAAGGGAATTCCCTCTGGGGCCAACGTCCTGACTTTC.

In its sample, this clonotype was seen a few times. The chain joins TRBV4-1 to TRBJ1-1, with D perhaps TRBD1 (6 bases). V gave up 4 bases and J gave up 0 bases, with 12 bases separating them. Per germline, CDR1 MGHRA and CDR2 YSYEKL. CDR3 length equals 15 residues. The CDR3 protein is CASSRQGSMNTEAFF. The CDR3 region has the DNA TGCGCCAGCAGCCGGCAGGGGAGTATGAACACTGAAGCTTTCTTT.

The V call is TRBV9, the J call TRBJ2-3, with 12 bases aligning to TRBD2. Germline V lookup: CDR1 SGDLS, CDR2 YYNGEE. CDR3 length: 18 residues. Losses at the gene ends were 4 bases for V and 1 base for J; bases not matched to a gene: 10. The CDR3 sequence is CASSRGLAGPLGTDTQYF. For the CDR3, the DNA is TGTGCCAGCAGCAGGGGACTAGCGGGCCCGCTTGGCACAGATACGCAGTATTTT.

This clonotype was picked up a small number of times. The chain uses TRBV4-1 and TRBJ2-7, with D perhaps TRBD1 or TRBD2 (5 bases each). Germline V CDR1 and CDR2: MGHRA, YSYEKL. Trimming took 1 base from V and 3 from J, leaving 13 bases between them. There are 15 residues in the CDR3. Written as DNA, the CDR3 is TGCGCCAGCAGCCAAGGAGGGGCAGGGATCTACGAGCAGTACTTC. This translates into CASSQGGAGIYEQYF.

The chain couples TRBV6-8 to TRBJ1-5; D possibly corresponds to TRBD1 (6 bases). This CDR3 contains 15 residues. Trimming took 1 base from V and 4 from J, leaving 11 bases between them. Germline V gene sequence: CDR1 MNHGY, CDR2 SAAAGT. The CDR3 loop reads CASSYFRGPNQPQHF. The CDR3 region has the DNA TGTGCCAGCAGTTACTTCAGGGGCCCTAATCAGCCCCAGCATTTT.

This clonotype was observed a few times. V and J are TRBV2 and TRBJ1-3; 7 bases match TRBD1. This CDR3 region has 16 residues. J lost 0 bases, V lost 2 bases, and 4 bases had no gene match. Germline CDR1 is SNHLY and CDR2 is FYNNEI. The CDR3 here is CASSEWAGGSGNTIYF. The CDR3 DNA reads as TGTGCCAGCAGTGAATGGGCAGGGGGCTCTGGAAACACCATATATTTT.

The chain uses TRBV6-1 and TRBJ2-7; D possibly corresponds to TRBD1 (6 bases). Trimming took off 6 bases at V and 2 bases at J, with 14 bases between the two ends. CDR1 MNHNS and CDR2 SASEGT come from the germline V gene. The length of the CDR3 is 14 residues. The CDR3 DNA follows: TGTGCCAGCAGGCCCCGACAGGTCACCTACGAGCAGTACGTC. Residues: CASRPRQVTYEQYV.

The chain couples TRBV6-1 to TRBJ2-7; D tentatively reads TRBD1 or TRBD2 (5 bases each). Per germline, CDR1 MNHNS and CDR2 SASEGT. V lost 5 bases and J 0 bases, leaving 17 bases between the germline ends. The CDR3 spans 16 residues. The CDR3 sequence: CASSPPRDPSSYEQYF. CDR3 in DNA: TGTGCCAGCAGTCCTCCCCGGGACCCCAGCTCCTACGAGCAGTACTTC.

The V and J genes are TRBV5-1 and TRBJ2-5; D not resolved. CDR1 is SGHRS and CDR2 is YFSETQ in the germline V gene. V gave up 8 bases and J gave up 3 bases, with 17 bases separating them. The length of the CDR3 is 14 residues. CDR3 sequence: CARHRALPKETQYF. Written as DNA, the CDR3 is TGCGCCAGACATCGGGCCCTCCCTAAAGAGACCCAGTACTTC.

Only a few counts were recorded for this clonotype. The chain recombines TRBV2 with TRBJ1-1, with 10 nucleotides matching TRBD1. The length of the CDR3 is 14 residues. The J segment lost 4 bases and the V segment lost 6 bases, leaving 5 bases of the junction unmatched. Germline V lookup: CDR1 SNHLY, CDR2 FYNNEI. CDR3 in amino acids: CASRWGQGLTEAFF. CDR3 nucleotides: TGTGCCAGCAGATGGGGACAGGGGCTCACTGAAGCTTTCTTT.

The chain employs TRBV12-3 or TRBV12-4 and TRBJ2-3; possibly TRBD1 or TRBD2 for D (5 bases each). The CDR3 extends over 11 amino acids. The V and J ends lost 6 bases and 6 bases respectively, with 7 bases between them. CDR3 loop: CASRWDDTQYF. CDR3 bases: TGTGCCAGCAGGTGGGACGATACGCAGTATTTT.

This clonotype was observed a few times. The chain has TRBV6-1 and TRBJ2-5; weak D call: TRBD2 (6 bases). The germline V gene encodes CDR1 MNHNS and CDR2 SASEGT. The CDR3 totals 14 residues. V lost 4 bases and J lost 6, with 15 bases in between. The CDR3 loop reads CASSGRGGKKTQYF. CDR3 DNA sequence: TGTGCCAGCAGTGGCCGCGGAGGGAAAAAGACCCAGTACTTC.